Each of the 28 T cell receptor beta chains below was sequenced from the same sample in a study of memory CD4+ T cells and cytomegalovirus serostatus. The sort gate was single viable CD3+CD4+CD8-CD45RO+ cells for memory CD4+ T cells. Here immunoSEQ multiplex PCR was the method, and the copy in TCRdb shows in-frame clones only, minus some. The sample holds 75,000 to 90,000 clones; about 85% are singletons and the top ten take 0.78%. Source material: memory CD4+ T cells from blood. Receptors were obtained from an adult in good health and CMV-seronegative.

The chain recombines TRBV7-8 with TRBJ1-1; D unresolved. The CDR3 extends over 14 amino acids. Trimming took off 5 bases at V and 6 bases at J, with 16 bases between the two ends. Germline lookup yields CDR1 SGHVS and CDR2 FQNEAQ. CDR3 protein: CASSPQVPVAEAFF. DNA of the CDR3: TGTGCCAGCAGCCCGCAGGTGCCTGTCGCTGAAGCTTTCTTT.

V is TRBV7-8 and J is TRBJ2-3; no firm D call. This CDR3 is built from 13 residues. The germline V gene has CDR1 SGHVS and CDR2 FQNEAQ. Between the trimmed V and J ends, which lost 1 base and 5 bases, there was a span of 7 bases. This CDR3 reads CASSLGQRDTQYF. In nucleotides, the CDR3 is TGTGCCAGCAGCTTAGGTCAGCGAGATACGCAGTATTTT.

The chain carries TRBV10-1 and TRBJ2-2; D remains unclear. The CDR3 extends over 16 amino acids. The germline V gene encodes CDR1 WNHNN and CDR2 SYGVQD (reference sequence). The V and J ends lost 3 bases and 0 bases respectively, with 11 bases between them. This chain's CDR3 is CASSDSATPNTGELFF. CDR3 DNA sequence: TGCGCCAGCAGTGATTCAGCAACTCCGAACACCGGGGAGCTGTTTTTT.

The genes are TRBV5-1 and TRBJ2-5; TRBD2 agrees at 9 bases. Germline trimming cut 6 bases from V and 2 bases from J; bases unmatched to any gene: 11. The V gene's germline CDR1 is SGHRS and CDR2 YFSETQ. This CDR3 has 16 residues. The CDR3 DNA is TGCGCCAGCACTGTCTGGGCGGGGGGGCTTCAAGAGACCCAGTACTTC. This codes for CASTVWAGGLQETQYF.

The V gene is TRBV28, the J gene TRBJ1-6; TRBD1 aligns across 11 bases. V gave up 6 bases and J gave up 10 bases; unmatched junction bases: 8. This CDR3 spans 15 amino acids. The germline CDR1 and CDR2 sequences are MDHEN and SYDVKM. The CDR3 region has the DNA TGTGCCAGCAGATCCGGGACAGGGGGTCGCTCACCCCTCCACTTT. The encoded protein is CASRSGTGGRSPLHF.

The J gene is TRBJ2-1, the V gene TRBV5-8; tentative D call: TRBD1 (6 bases). This CDR3 comprises 13 residues. Per germline, CDR1 SGHTS and CDR2 YDEGEE. Deletions cut 4 bases from V and 6 bases from J, with 11 bases between. This chain's CDR3 is CASSLGTPNEQFF. CDR3 bases: TGTGCCAGCAGCCTCGGGACACCCAATGAGCAGTTCTTC.

This sequence joins TRBV18 and TRBJ1-1; 9 nucleotides align to TRBD1. In germline, CDR1 is KGHSH, CDR2 LQKENI. The CDR3 extends over 16 amino acids. V gave up 2 bases and J gave up 3 bases; unmatched junction bases: 7. The CDR3 bases are TGTGCCAGCTCACCAAGGACAGGGGAGGTGTACACTGAAGCTTTCTTT. It codes for CASSPRTGEVYTEAFF.

On this clone: The sample carries other DNA sequences with the same CDR3. V is TRBV9 and J is TRBJ2-3; 7 positions agree with TRBD2. With V trimmed by 2 bases and J by 2 bases, 5 bases remained unmatched. Germline CDR1 SGDLS, CDR2 YYNGEE. The CDR3 runs to 15 residues. This chain's CDR3 is CASSVGLELTDTQYF. CDR3 coding DNA: TGTGCCAGCAGCGTTGGACTAGAACTCACAGATACGCAGTATTTT.

A single count supports this clone. The V call is TRBV18, the J call TRBJ2-2, with D possibly matching TRBD1 (6 bases). CDR3 length: 16 residues. Looked up from germline, CDR1 is KGHSH and CDR2 is LQKENI. V was shortened by 4 bases and J by 3 bases, with 15 bases between the two germline ends. The CDR3 loop reads CASSRNRAPYTGELFF. CDR3 DNA sequence: TGTGCCAGCTCACGCAACAGGGCTCCGTACACCGGGGAGCTGTTTTTT.

V is TRBV6-6 and J is TRBJ1-3; weak D call: TRBD1 (5 bases). Trimming removed 9 bases at V and 0 bases at J, with 6 bases between. Germline CDR1 reads MNHNY; CDR2 reads SVGAGI (reference sequence). The CDR3 length is 12 residues. The CDR3 region is CARGTSGNTIYF. The DNA for the CDR3 is TGTGCCAGAGGGACCTCTGGAAACACCATATATTTT.

This clone showed up just once. This chain uses TRBV6-1 with TRBJ2-1; 9 nucleotides match TRBD1. The germline CDR1 and CDR2 sequences are MNHNS and SASEGT. This CDR3 spans 16 amino acids. V gave up 2 bases and J gave up 7 bases; unmatched junction bases: 9. CDR3 DNA: TGTGCCAGCAGTGAAACTACGGGACAGGGAGGGAATGAGCAGTTCTTC. It codes for CASSETTGQGGNEQFF.

The CDR3 region is CASSFGGARRNSPLHF. In nucleotides, the CDR3 is TGTGCCAGCAGTTTCGGAGGGGCCAGACGGAATTCACCCCTCCACTTT. This chain joins TRBV27 and TRBJ1-6, with D maybe TRBD1 (5 bases). This CDR3 spans 16 amino acids. V gave up 3 bases and J gave up 7 bases, with 16 bases separating them. The germline V gene encodes CDR1 MNHEY and CDR2 SMNVEV (reference sequence).

The rearrangement uses TRBV7-3 and TRBJ2-6; D is unclear. This CDR3 spans 13 amino acids. V shed 5 bases and J shed 7 bases, with 9 bases lying between them. Germline V lookup: CDR1 SGHTA, CDR2 FQGTGA. The CDR3: CASSLNSANVLTF. The CDR3 DNA is TGTGCCAGCAGCCTCAATAGCGCCAACGTCCTGACTTTC. The entire variable domain, with the rest obtained from reference TRBV7-3 and TRBJ2-6, is as follows: GAGVSQTPSNKVTEKGKYVELRCDPISGHTALYWYRQSLGQGPEFLIYFQGTGAADDSGLPNDRFFAVRPEGSVSTLKIQRTERGDSAVYLCASSLNSANVLTFGAGSRLTVL.

This clone has a count of ten or more. The V and J genes are TRBV4-2 and TRBJ1-6; 7 positions agree with TRBD1. This CDR3 contains 15 residues. Germline CDR1 is LGHNA and CDR2 is YNFKEQ. The V and J ends lost 1 base and 6 bases, in that order; junction bases with no gene match: 3. The CDR3 coding sequence is TGTGCCAGCAGCCAAGCAGGGGGAATTAATTCACCCCTCCACTTT. This codes for CASSQAGGINSPLHF.

This sequence joins TRBV6-4 and TRBJ1-5; 7 bases line up with TRBD1. This CDR3 region has 16 residues. V shed 2 bases and J 2 bases; nucleotides not matched to a gene: 6. Looked up from germline, CDR1 is MRHNA and CDR2 is SNTAGT. CDR3 loop: CASSDPNRGGNQPQHF. The CDR3 DNA reads as TGTGCCAGCAGTGACCCAAACAGGGGAGGCAATCAGCCCCAGCATTTT.

In its sample, this clone ranks as medium-sized. V gene TRBV4-1 combines with J gene TRBJ2-7, with TRBD1 identical over 7 bases. The CDR3 is 16 residues long. CDR1 and CDR2 (germline): MGHRA, YSYEKL. V trimming: 1 base; J trimming: 2 bases; junction bases outside the gene matches: 8. CDR3 region: CASSQAPGTATYEQYF. The DNA for the CDR3 is TGCGCCAGCAGCCAAGCCCCCGGGACAGCCACCTACGAGCAGTACTTC.

This chain joins TRBV27 and TRBJ2-1, with 7 nucleotides matching TRBD1. The CDR3 totals 13 residues. Trimming took 1 base from V and 6 from J; bases not matched to a gene: 0. Looked up from germline, CDR1 is MNHEY and CDR2 is SMNVEV (reference sequence). The CDR3 sequence: CASSLWDSNEQFF. The CDR3 nucleotides are TGTGCCAGCAGTTTATGGGACAGCAATGAGCAGTTCTTC.

This rearrangement joins TRBV7-8 to TRBJ2-5, with 9 bases fitting TRBD2. V shed 6 bases, J shed 5 bases, and the junction held 7 bases outside the gene matches. Germline V CDR1 and CDR2: SGHVS, FQNEAQ. This CDR3 contains 14 residues. The DNA for the CDR3 is TGTGCCAGCAGTTGGCGGGGGGGCCTGGAGACCCAGTACTTC. Amino acid sequence: CASSWRGGLETQYF.

The chain has TRBV2 and TRBJ1-5, with 12 bases matching TRBD1. CDR1 and CDR2 (germline): SNHLY, FYNNEI. This CDR3 has 15 amino acids. J lost 7 bases, V lost 6 bases, and 7 bases had no gene match. The chain's CDR3 is CASRGGQGARQPQHF. CDR3 nucleotide sequence: TGTGCCAGCAGGGGGGGACAGGGGGCGCGGCAGCCCCAGCATTTT.

The chain uses TRBV7-2 and TRBJ2-2; unclear D gene. Germline CDR1 is SGHTA and CDR2 is FQGNSA. With 2 bases removed from V and 2 bases from J, the gap between germline ends came to 3 bases. This CDR3 spans 13 amino acids. The CDR3 region is CASSLINTGELFF. The CDR3 DNA is TGTGCCAGCAGCTTAATCAACACCGGGGAGCTGTTTTTT.

V gene TRBV6-4 combines with J gene TRBJ2-2; D perhaps matches TRBD1 (5 bases). CDR1 is MRHNA and CDR2 is SNTAGT in the germline V gene. The CDR3 spans 15 residues. The V end was cut by 5 bases, the J end by 5 bases, with 15 bases between. CDR3 nucleotides: TGTGCCAGCAGTAGATTCACAGGTTGGACCGGGGAGCTGTTTTTT. It yields the protein CASSRFTGWTGELFF.

This clone was counted between two and nine times. V usage is TRBV6-1 and J usage is TRBJ2-7; possible D gene TRBD2, 5 bases. CDR3 length equals 15 residues. V was trimmed by 5 bases and J by 4 bases, leaving 18 bases between them. The germline V gene has CDR1 MNHNS and CDR2 SASEGT. For the CDR3, the DNA is TGTGCCAGCAGTAGGATAAAGGAGGCGCCGTACGAGCAGTACTTC. It encodes CASSRIKEAPYEQYF.

The rearrangement links TRBV2 to TRBJ1-2; D may be TRBD1 (5 bases). V was clipped by 2 bases and J by 0 bases, with 10 bases between them. From germline, CDR1 is SNHLY and CDR2 FYNNEI. This CDR3 region has 15 residues. CDR3 coding DNA: TGTGCCAGCAGTGAAAACGGCAGGGCTAACTATGGCTACACCTTC. Translation: CASSENGRANYGYTF.

The J gene is TRBJ1-2, the V gene TRBV19, with 9 bases matching TRBD1. The CDR3 runs 15 residues. From germline, CDR1 is LNHDA and CDR2 SQIVND (reference sequence). J gave up 5 bases and V 5 bases, and 9 bases lay outside the gene matches. The CDR3 sequence: CASSLSGTGIYGYTF. The CDR3 bases are TGTGCCAGTAGTCTATCCGGGACAGGGATTTATGGCTACACCTTC.

In the case of this clone: The same CDR3 also results from other DNA sequences found in this sample. V is TRBV5-1 and J is TRBJ2-3, with D maybe TRBD1 (6 bases). With 4 bases removed from V and 0 bases from J, the gap between germline ends came to 12 bases. CDR1 and CDR2 from the germline V gene are SGHRS and YFSETQ. This CDR3 region has 15 residues. The DNA for the CDR3 is TGCGCCAGCAGCAGGGGGACACCCAGCACAGATACGCAGTATTTT. Its protein product is CASSRGTPSTDTQYF.

This clone was observed a few times. The chain links TRBV30 to TRBJ1-1; D ambiguous. The CDR3 has 13 amino acids. CDR1 and CDR2 from the germline V gene are GTSNPN and SVGIG (reference sequence). The V end lost 2 bases, the J end lost 7 bases, and 14 bases lay between the germline ends. The CDR3 DNA is TGTGCCTGGAGTATCGCCATCGAGGATGAAGCTTTCTTT. It translates to CAWSIAIEDEAFF.

This clone occurred once. The CDR3, as DNA: TGCGCCAGCAGTCCCGGAAGCGGAAACATTCAGTACTTC. Translated, it gives CASSPGSGNIQYF. The chain joins TRBV5-1 to TRBJ2-4, with a possible D match to TRBD2 (5 bases). Germline values: CDR1 SGHRS, CDR2 YFSETQ. The CDR3 runs to 13 residues. The ends were cut back, 5 bases at V and 6 bases at J, with 12 bases in the middle. Filled out from reference TRBV5-1 and TRBJ2-4, the complete variable domain reads KAGVTQTPRYLIKTRGQQVTLSCSPISGHRSVSWYQQTPGQGLQFLFEYFSETQRNKGNFPGRFSGRQFSNSRSEMNVSTLELGDSALYLCASSPGSGNIQYFGAGTRLSVL.

The V gene is TRBV14, the J gene TRBJ1-1; D is ambiguous. Between the trimmed V and J ends, which lost 0 bases and 2 bases, there was a span of 13 bases. The CDR3 is 16 residues long. The germline CDR1 and CDR2 sequences are SGHDN and FVKESK. CDR3 DNA sequence: TGTGCCAGCAGCCAAGAGCGAAAAGTTCTAAACACTGAAGCTTTCTTT. Translating it yields CASSQERKVLNTEAFF.